The 9 T cell receptor beta chains in this list originate from one sample, sequenced in a study of blood T cell repertoires in COVID-19. The repertoire was sequenced with immunoSEQ multiplex PCR; TCRdb's copy has only in-frame clones and lacks some. The sample lists hundreds of thousands of clones, more than 85% occurring once. Sequencing was carried out using PBMCs or T cells enriched from blood (not recorded which). The receptors were sampled from a woman younger than 45 who had recovered from COVID-19.

The chain is built from TRBV30 and TRBJ1-6, with TRBD1 matching 7 bases. The CDR3 length is 19 residues. J gave up 6 bases and V 3 bases, and 20 bases lay outside the gene matches. Germline V gene lookup returns CDR1 GTSNPN and CDR2 SVGIG (reference sequence). The DNA for the CDR3 is TGTGCCTGGAGCGAACCGGGACAGCGTCTCGGGGTCTCTAATTCACCCCTCCACTTT. Its protein product is CAWSEPGQRLGVSNSPLHF.

This rearrangement joins TRBV7-9 to TRBJ1-6; a weak D match, TRBD1 (5 bases). V lost 1 base, J lost 9 bases, and 10 bases lay in between. This CDR3 has 14 amino acids. The germline V gene encodes CDR1 SEHNR and CDR2 FQNEAQ (reference sequence). CDR3 bases: TGTGCCAGCAGCTTAGTCAGGGATGGTTCACCCCTCCACTTT. Translated: CASSLVRDGSPLHF.

This clone was observed a single time. The rearrangement joins TRBV27 to TRBJ2-1, with 8 positions matching TRBD1. The CDR3 extends over 15 amino acids. With V trimmed by 6 bases and J by 7 bases, 11 bases remained unmatched. The germline V gene encodes CDR1 MNHEY and CDR2 SMNVEV (reference sequence). The CDR3 protein is CASRLDRGTGNEQFF. The CDR3 DNA is TGTGCCAGCAGACTAGACAGGGGTACGGGGAATGAGCAGTTCTTC.

The sample holds one count of this clone. The rearrangement links TRBV19 to TRBJ2-1, with D uncertain. The V and J ends lost 1 base and 6 bases respectively, with 10 bases between them. Germline V gene lookup returns CDR1 LNHDA and CDR2 SQIVND (reference sequence). This CDR3 is 14 amino acids long. The CDR3 spells CASSIAPPVNEQFF. In nucleotides, the CDR3 is TGTGCCAGTAGTATAGCTCCACCGGTCAATGAGCAGTTCTTC.

This clone was picked up one time. The J gene is TRBJ1-1, the V gene TRBV6-5; tentative D call: TRBD1 (6 bases). This CDR3 spans 15 amino acids. The germline V gene has CDR1 MNHEY and CDR2 SVGAGI. V was shortened by 1 base and J by 5 bases, with 14 bases between the two germline ends. CDR3 sequence: CASSYLHRVRTEAFF. The CDR3 region has the DNA TGTGCCAGCAGTTACTTACACAGGGTCCGGACTGAAGCTTTCTTT.

V is TRBV24-1 and J is TRBJ2-1, with 11 bases that match TRBD1. J was trimmed by 4 bases and V by 10 bases; bases with no gene match: 5. The CDR3 sequence is 14 residues long. The V gene's germline CDR1 is KGHDR and CDR2 SFDVKD. The CDR3 coding sequence is TGTGCCACTGCCGGGACAGGGGGTTACAATGAGCAGTTCTTC. Residues: CATAGTGGYNEQFF.

The chain couples TRBV19 to TRBJ1-5, with 8 bases lining up with TRBD1. Germline CDR1 and CDR2: LNHDA and SQIVND (reference sequence). CDR3 size: 14 residues. V shed 10 bases, J shed 2 bases, and the junction held 7 bases outside the gene matches. This CDR3 reads CATDLGQGNQPQHF. The CDR3 DNA reads as TGTGCCACTGACCTGGGACAGGGCAATCAGCCCCAGCATTTT.

The chain couples TRBV5-1 to TRBJ2-3; TRBD2 matches at 7 bases. This CDR3 contains 13 residues. V was pared by 4 bases and J by 2 bases, with 1 base of the junction left unmatched. Per germline, CDR1 SGHRS and CDR2 YFSETQ. The CDR3: CASSAGVTDTQYF. The CDR3, as DNA: TGCGCCAGCAGCGCGGGGGTCACAGATACGCAGTATTTT.

This chain uses TRBV5-5 with TRBJ1-2; the D is unclear. The V gene's germline CDR1 is SGHKS and CDR2 YYEKEE (reference sequence). Trimming removed 0 bases at V and 3 bases at J, with 12 bases between. CDR3 size: 15 residues. CDR3 nucleotides: TGTGCCAGCAGCTTGGCAGGCAGGCAGGACTATGGCTACACCTTC. Protein: CASSLAGRQDYGYTF. Full variable domain (rest looked up from reference TRBV5-5 and TRBJ1-2): DAGVTQSPTHLIKTRGQQVTLRCSPISGHKSVSWYQQVLGQGPQFIFQYYEKEERGRGNFPDRFSARQFPNYSSELNVNALLLGDSALYLCASSLAGRQDYGYTFGSGTRLTVV.